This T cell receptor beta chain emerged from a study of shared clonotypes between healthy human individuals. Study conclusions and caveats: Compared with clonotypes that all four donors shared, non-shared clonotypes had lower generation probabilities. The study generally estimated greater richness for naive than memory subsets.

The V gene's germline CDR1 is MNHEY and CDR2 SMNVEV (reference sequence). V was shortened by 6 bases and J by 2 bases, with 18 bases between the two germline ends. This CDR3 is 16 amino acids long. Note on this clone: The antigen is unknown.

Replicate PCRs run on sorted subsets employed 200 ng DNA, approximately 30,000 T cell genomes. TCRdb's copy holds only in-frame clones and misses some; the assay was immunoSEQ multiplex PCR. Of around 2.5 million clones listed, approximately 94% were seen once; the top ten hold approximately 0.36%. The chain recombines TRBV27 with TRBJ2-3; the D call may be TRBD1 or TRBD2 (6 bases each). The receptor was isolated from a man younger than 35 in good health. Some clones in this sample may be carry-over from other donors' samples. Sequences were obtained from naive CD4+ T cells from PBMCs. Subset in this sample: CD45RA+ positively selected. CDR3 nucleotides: TGTGCCAGCAGGCCCCCCCGGGGGCGATTCACAGATACGCAGTATTTT. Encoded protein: CASRPPRGRFTDTQYF.